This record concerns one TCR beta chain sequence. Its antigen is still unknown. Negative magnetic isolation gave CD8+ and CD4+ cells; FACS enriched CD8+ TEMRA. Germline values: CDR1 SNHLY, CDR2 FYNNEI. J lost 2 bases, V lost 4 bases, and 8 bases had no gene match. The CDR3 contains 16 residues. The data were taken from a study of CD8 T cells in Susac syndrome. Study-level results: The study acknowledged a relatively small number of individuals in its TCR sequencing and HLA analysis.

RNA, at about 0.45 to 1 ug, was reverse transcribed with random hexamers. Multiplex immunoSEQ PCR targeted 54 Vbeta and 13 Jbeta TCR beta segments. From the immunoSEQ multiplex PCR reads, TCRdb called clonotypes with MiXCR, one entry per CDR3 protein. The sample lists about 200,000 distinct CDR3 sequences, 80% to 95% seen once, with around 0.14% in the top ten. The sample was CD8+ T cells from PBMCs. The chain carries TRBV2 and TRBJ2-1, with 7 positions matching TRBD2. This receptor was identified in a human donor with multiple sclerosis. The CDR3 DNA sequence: TGTGCCAGCAGTGGAGGAGCGGGGAAAACCTACAATGAGCAGTTCTTC. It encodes CASSGGAGKTYNEQFF.